The 23 T cell receptor beta chains reported below all come from one sample, sequenced in a study of cytomegalovirus exposure and HLA in healthy donors. Use of 60 Vbeta and 13 Jbeta primers characterized the PCR. The table came from immunoSEQ multiplex PCR; TCRdb's copy has only in-frame clones and leaves some out. The sample holds around 140,000 clones, about two thirds seen once. Specimen: PBMCs. The source of these receptors is a woman aged 60-70 years in good health and CMV-seropositive.

This clone has only a few counts. V and J are TRBV5-1 and TRBJ1-4, with D unclear. Deletions cut 0 bases from V and 5 bases from J, with 8 bases between. Germline CDR1 is SGHRS and CDR2 is YFSETQ. CDR3 size: 14 residues. The CDR3 protein is CASSLEARNEKLFF. As DNA, the CDR3 is TGCGCCAGCAGCTTGGAGGCGAGGAATGAAAAACTGTTTTTT.

The V call is TRBV5-1, the J call TRBJ2-5; D may be TRBD2 (5 bases). The CDR3 sequence is 14 residues long. The germline V and J ends were trimmed by 0 bases and 0 bases, with 6 bases remaining between them. Germline CDR1 is SGHRS and CDR2 is YFSETQ. The chain's CDR3 is CASSLATNQETQYF. Written as DNA, the CDR3 is TGCGCCAGCAGCTTGGCGACTAACCAAGAGACCCAGTACTTC.

This chain joins TRBV19 and TRBJ1-4; unclear D gene. From germline, CDR1 is LNHDA and CDR2 SQIVND (reference sequence). V lost 9 bases and J lost 5, with 13 bases in between. This CDR3 spans 13 amino acids. The CDR3 region is CASQNSWNEKLFF. CDR3 coding DNA: TGTGCCAGCCAGAACAGTTGGAATGAAAAACTGTTTTTT.

The J gene is TRBJ2-1, the V gene TRBV2; D remains ambiguous. The V gene's germline CDR1 is SNHLY and CDR2 FYNNEI. CDR3 length: 13 amino acids. The V and J ends lost 2 bases and 5 bases respectively, with 7 bases between them. In DNA, the CDR3 is TGTGCCAGCAGTGAAATTTTAAACAATGAGCAGTTCTTC. Its translation is CASSEILNNEQFF.

The V and J genes are TRBV5-1 and TRBJ2-5; TRBD2 matches 7 bases. In germline, CDR1 is SGHRS, CDR2 YFSETQ. The V segment lost 4 bases and the J segment 5 bases; nucleotides outside the gene matches: 11. This CDR3 is built from 15 residues. The CDR3 region has the DNA TGCGCCAGCAGCATGGACCGACTAGCACGGGAGACCCAGTACTTC. It specifies CASSMDRLARETQYF.

The chain couples TRBV6-5 to TRBJ2-5, with D tentatively TRBD2 (5 bases). Germline CDR1 and CDR2: MNHEY and SVGAGI. The CDR3 loop spans 12 amino acids. The V and J ends lost 4 bases and 4 bases respectively, with 7 bases between them. CDR3 nucleotides: TGTGCCAGCAGTTCACTAGGAGAGACCCAGTACTTC. This encodes CASSSLGETQYF.

V and J are TRBV9 and TRBJ2-5; tentatively, D is TRBD2 (6 bases). Germline assignment: CDR1 SGDLS and CDR2 YYNGEE. The CDR3 sequence is 16 residues long. Trimming removed 0 bases from V and 2 bases from J, with 14 bases in between. CDR3 in amino acids: CASSVVEGSGQETQYF. Written as DNA, the CDR3 is TGTGCCAGCAGCGTAGTGGAGGGATCGGGGCAAGAGACCCAGTACTTC.

This clone came up a few times. The V and J genes are TRBV19 and TRBJ1-1; D gene unclear. The V and J ends lost 0 bases and 1 base respectively, with 3 bases between them. The CDR3 runs to 13 residues. CDR1 and CDR2 (germline): LNHDA, SQIVND (reference sequence). As DNA, the CDR3 is TGTGCCAGTAGTATAGACAGGAACACTGAAGCTTTCTTT. Protein: CASSIDRNTEAFF.

The chain uses TRBV6-1 and TRBJ2-2; 9 nucleotides align to TRBD2. Germline V gene lookup returns CDR1 MNHNS and CDR2 SASEGT. The J segment lost 7 bases and the V segment lost 3 bases, leaving 6 bases of the junction unmatched. The CDR3 is 15 residues long. The CDR3 loop is CASSEREGYIGELFF. The CDR3 coding sequence is TGTGCCAGCAGTGAGCGGGAGGGTTACATCGGGGAGCTGTTTTTT.

V and J are TRBV29-1 and TRBJ2-5; TRBD2 matches at 9 bases. The germline CDR1 and CDR2 sequences are SQVTM and ANQGSEA. This CDR3 has 11 amino acids. J lost 5 bases, V lost 5 bases, and 0 bases had no gene match. CDR3 sequence reads: CSVSGRETQYF. The CDR3 nucleotides read TGCAGCGTTAGCGGGAGGGAGACCCAGTACTTC.

This clone turned up a few times. The chain uses TRBV29-1 and TRBJ2-5; 12 nucleotides align to TRBD2. The CDR3 contains 15 residues. Germline CDR1 reads SQVTM; CDR2 reads ANQGSEA. J lost 5 bases, V lost 2 bases, and 6 bases had no gene match. CDR3 residues: CSVELAGGSWETQYF. In DNA form, the CDR3 reads TGCAGCGTTGAACTAGCGGGAGGGTCTTGGGAGACCCAGTACTTC.

The chain joins TRBV7-9 to TRBJ1-4; D gene unclear. Trimming stripped 2 bases from V and 7 bases from J, with 8 bases between. Per the germline V gene, CDR1 is SEHNR and CDR2 is FQNEAQ (reference sequence). There are 13 residues in the CDR3. CDR3 DNA: TGTGCCAGCAGCTTAAGAGAGGCTGAAAAACTGTTTTTT. Translation gives CASSLREAEKLFF.

The rearrangement uses TRBV15 and TRBJ1-2; 9 nucleotides line up with TRBD1. The CDR3 spans 15 residues. J lost 8 bases, V lost 0 bases, and 7 bases had no gene match. The germline V gene encodes CDR1 LNHNV and CDR2 YYDKDF (reference sequence). CDR3 nucleotide sequence: TGTGCCACCAGCAGAGAATCACAGGGGGCGAACGGCTACACCTTC. Translating it yields CATSRESQGANGYTF.

V is TRBV9 and J is TRBJ2-7, with D possibly being TRBD1 (7 bases). Germline CDR1 SGDLS, CDR2 YYNGEE. This CDR3 is 15 amino acids long. The V and J ends lost 4 bases and 2 bases respectively, with 16 bases between them. CDR3 coding DNA: TGTGCCAGCAGCCCAGGGGGGAGGACTCCCTACGAGCAGTACTTC. Amino acid sequence: CASSPGGRTPYEQYF.

The rearrangement uses TRBV6-6 and TRBJ2-1; TRBD2 matches at 12 bases. This CDR3 is 14 amino acids long. J was trimmed by 4 bases and V by 8 bases; bases with no gene match: 3. Looked up from germline, CDR1 is MNHNY and CDR2 is SVGAGI (reference sequence). The CDR3 here is CASGGLAGYNEQFF. The CDR3 coding sequence is TGTGCCAGCGGGGGACTAGCGGGTTACAATGAGCAGTTCTTC.

This clone was counted a few times. The rearrangement uses TRBV5-8 and TRBJ2-7; the D gene is possibly TRBD2 (5 bases). V dropped 3 bases and J dropped 0 bases, with 16 bases sitting between them. This CDR3 comprises 16 residues. Looked up from germline, CDR1 is SGHTS and CDR2 is YDEGEE. This CDR3 is CASSSGVARSSYEQYF. DNA for the CDR3: TGTGCCAGCAGCTCCGGGGTAGCGCGTTCCTCCTACGAGCAGTACTTC.

V and J are TRBV19 and TRBJ1-1; D uncertain. In germline, CDR1 is LNHDA, CDR2 SQIVND (reference sequence). Trimming took off 1 base at V and 4 bases at J, with 10 bases between the two ends. This CDR3 is 14 amino acids long. The CDR3: CASSIGGGSTEAFF. In nucleotides, the CDR3 is TGTGCCAGTAGTATAGGGGGAGGAAGCACTGAAGCTTTCTTT. Using reference TRBV19 and TRBJ1-1 for the parts outside the CDR3, the full variable domain is DGGITQSPKYLFRKEGQNVTLSCEQNLNHDAMYWYRQDPGQGLRLIYYSQIVNDFQKGDIAEGYSVSREKKESFPLTVTSAQKNPTAFYLCASSIGGGSTEAFFGQGTRLTVV.

The chain is built from TRBV30 and TRBJ2-7; 10 bases map to TRBD2. Germline assignment: CDR1 GTSNPN and CDR2 SVGIG (reference sequence). This CDR3 region has 16 residues. V shed 4 bases and J 3 bases; nucleotides not matched to a gene: 12. This chain's CDR3 is CAWNRAGGPRFYEQYF. In DNA, the CDR3 is TGTGCCTGGAACCGAGCGGGAGGGCCTCGTTTCTACGAGCAGTACTTC.

The chain carries TRBV7-3 and TRBJ1-1; unclear D gene. The CDR3 length is 12 residues. CDR1 is SGHTA and CDR2 is FQGTGA in the germline V gene. Trimming stripped 4 bases from V and 7 bases from J, with 10 bases between. The CDR3 spells CASSSNGFEAFF. In DNA form, the CDR3 reads TGTGCCAGCAGCTCAAACGGGTTTGAAGCTTTCTTT.

The chain carries TRBV9 and TRBJ1-2, with 7 bases lining up with TRBD1. V shed 7 bases, J shed 3 bases, and the junction held 3 bases outside the gene matches. Per the germline V gene, CDR1 is SGDLS and CDR2 is YYNGEE. The CDR3 is 12 amino acids. The CDR3 reads CASRTGDYGYTF. As DNA, the CDR3 is TGTGCCAGCCGTACAGGGGACTATGGCTACACCTTC.

The gene calls are TRBV20-1 and TRBJ2-1; D unclear. The V end was cut by 7 bases, the J end by 6 bases, with 7 bases between. CDR3 size: 10 residues. Germline V gene data show CDR1 as DFQATT and CDR2 as SNEGSKA (reference sequence). In DNA, the CDR3 is TGCAGTGACTCTACCAATGAGCAGTTCTTC. As protein: CSDSTNEQFF.

The chain recombines TRBV28 with TRBJ1-2, with D perhaps matching TRBD1 (6 bases). Germline lookup yields CDR1 MDHEN and CDR2 SYDVKM. This CDR3 has 13 amino acids. V was cut by 7 bases and J by 8 bases, with 17 bases left in between. Here the CDR3 DNA reads TGTGCCAGCACCAGGACAGTGGCGTGGGGCTACACCTTC. Translating gives CASTRTVAWGYTF.

The chain links TRBV7-8 to TRBJ1-1; D may be TRBD1 (6 bases). The germline V and J ends were trimmed by 5 bases and 5 bases, with 15 bases remaining between them. CDR1 and CDR2 (germline): SGHVS, FQNEAQ. This CDR3 is 14 amino acids long. The chain's CDR3 is CASSVEGGRTEAFF. CDR3 in DNA: TGTGCCAGCAGCGTAGAGGGGGGGAGGACTGAAGCTTTCTTT. The full variable domain, with the rest looked up from reference TRBV7-8 and TRBJ1-1, is GAGVSQSPRYKVAKRGQDVALRCDPISGHVSLFWYQQALGQGPEFLTYFQNEAQLDKSGLPSDRFFAERPEGSVSTLKIQRTQQEDSAVYLCASSVEGGRTEAFFGQGTRLTVV.